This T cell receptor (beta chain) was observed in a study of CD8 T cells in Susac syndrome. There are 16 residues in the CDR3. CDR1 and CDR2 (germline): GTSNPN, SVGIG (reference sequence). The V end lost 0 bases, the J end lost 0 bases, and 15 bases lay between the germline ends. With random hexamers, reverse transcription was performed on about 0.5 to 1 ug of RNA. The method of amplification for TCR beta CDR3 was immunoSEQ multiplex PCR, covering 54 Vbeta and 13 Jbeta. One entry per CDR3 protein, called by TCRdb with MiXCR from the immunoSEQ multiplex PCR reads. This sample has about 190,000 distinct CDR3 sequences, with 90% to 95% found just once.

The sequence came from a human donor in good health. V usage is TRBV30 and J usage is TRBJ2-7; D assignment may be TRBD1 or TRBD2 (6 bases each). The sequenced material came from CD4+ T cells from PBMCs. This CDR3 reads CAWSVKGGVSSYEQYV. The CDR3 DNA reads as TGTGCCTGGAGTGTAAAGGGGGGCGTCAGCTCCTACGAGCAGTACGTC.